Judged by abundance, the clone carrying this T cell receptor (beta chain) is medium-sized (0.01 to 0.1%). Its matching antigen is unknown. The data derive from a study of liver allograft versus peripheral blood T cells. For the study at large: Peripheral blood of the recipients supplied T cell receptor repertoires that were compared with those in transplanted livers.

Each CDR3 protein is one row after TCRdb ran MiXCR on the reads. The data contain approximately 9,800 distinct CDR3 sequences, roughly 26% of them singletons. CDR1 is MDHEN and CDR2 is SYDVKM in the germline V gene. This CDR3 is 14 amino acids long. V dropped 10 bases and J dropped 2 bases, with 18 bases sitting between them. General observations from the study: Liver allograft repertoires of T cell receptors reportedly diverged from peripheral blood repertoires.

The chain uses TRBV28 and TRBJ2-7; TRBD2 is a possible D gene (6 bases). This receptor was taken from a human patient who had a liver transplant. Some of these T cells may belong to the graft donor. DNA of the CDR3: TGTGCCACAACCGGGGTGGGGGGTACCTACGAGCAGTACTTC. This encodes CATTGVGGTYEQYF.